A single sample is the source of the 10 T cell receptor beta chains below, sequenced in a study of blood T cell repertoires in COVID-19. Measured with immunoSEQ multiplex PCR; TCRdb has only the in-frame clones, and not every one. The profile shows 200,000 or so clones, approximately 91% of them singletons. Material for sequencing was peripheral blood. The receptors were gathered from a woman aged 55-70 years with acute or convalescent COVID-19.

The chain joins TRBV20-1 to TRBJ2-7, with TRBD2 identical over 9 bases. Germline lookup yields CDR1 DFQATT and CDR2 SNEGSKA (reference sequence). This CDR3 has 11 amino acids. The CDR3 region is CAGGRGYEQYF. DNA for the CDR3: TGCGCGGGAGGGCGAGGCTACGAGCAGTACTTC.

V and J are TRBV29-1 and TRBJ2-3, with 12 bases matching TRBD2. This CDR3 region has 17 residues. V lost 6 bases, J lost 1 base, and 11 bases stayed unmatched. CDR1 SQVTM and CDR2 ANQGSEA come from the germline V gene. The CDR3 DNA reads as TGCAGCGTCCCCCGGACTAGCGGGACGTTCGGCACAGATACGCAGTATTTT. This encodes CSVPRTSGTFGTDTQYF.

The chain carries TRBV14 and TRBJ1-2; TRBD1 aligns across 8 bases. CDR1 is SGHDN, CDR2 FVKESK, per germline. V was pared by 1 base and J by 6 bases, with 7 bases of the junction left unmatched. The CDR3 loop spans 15 amino acids. The CDR3 protein is CASSQGRGPGNGYTF. As DNA, the CDR3 is TGTGCCAGCAGCCAAGGCAGGGGGCCGGGGAATGGCTACACCTTC.

This chain joins TRBV19 and TRBJ1-1; D gene unclear. The V gene's germline CDR1 is LNHDA and CDR2 SQIVND (reference sequence). The CDR3 is made up of 11 amino acids. V was cut by 5 bases and J by 3 bases, with 4 bases left in between. CDR3 loop: CASSSYTEAFF. The CDR3 coding sequence is TGTGCCAGTAGTTCTTACACTGAAGCTTTCTTT.

The chain combines TRBV27 with TRBJ2-7; D may be TRBD2 (5 bases). The germline V gene encodes CDR1 MNHEY and CDR2 SMNVEV (reference sequence). The ends were cut back, 3 bases at V and 2 bases at J, with 11 bases in the middle. This CDR3 comprises 14 residues. The CDR3 loop reads CASSLRGFPYEQYF. CDR3 nucleotides: TGTGCCAGCAGTTTGCGCGGGTTCCCCTACGAGCAGTACTTC.

This rearrangement joins TRBV5-1 to TRBJ1-1; tentative D call: TRBD1 (5 bases). Germline V CDR1 and CDR2: SGHRS, YFSETQ. V lost 0 bases to trimming and J lost 7 bases, with 13 bases between them. The CDR3 contains 14 residues. DNA for the CDR3: TGCGCCAGCAGCTTGGCCGGGGGGGAGCTTGAAGCTTTCTTT. This encodes CASSLAGGELEAFF. Supplemented by reference TRBV5-1 and TRBJ1-1, the full variable domain reads KAGVTQTPRYLIKTRGQQVTLSCSPISGHRSVSWYQQTPGQGLQFLFEYFSETQRNKGNFPGRFSGRQFSNSRSEMNVSTLELGDSALYLCASSLAGGELEAFFGQGTRLTVV.

The CDR3 loop is CASSEGLGGEETQYF. The CDR3 nucleotides read TGTGCCAGCAGCGAGGGACTAGGAGGAGAAGAGACCCAGTACTTC. V and J are TRBV9 and TRBJ2-5; 8 bases are a match to TRBD2. The CDR3 runs to 15 residues. V shed 3 bases, J shed 3 bases, and the junction held 7 bases outside the gene matches. Per the germline V gene, CDR1 is SGDLS and CDR2 is YYNGEE.

The V call is TRBV28, the J call TRBJ2-7; the match to TRBD2 covers 14 bases. The CDR3 is 19 residues long. Germline V gene sequence: CDR1 MDHEN, CDR2 SYDVKM. V gave up 7 bases and J gave up 4 bases; unmatched junction bases: 18. The CDR3 DNA sequence: TGTGCCAGCACTTCTTGGCGCGGGACTAGCGGGAGAGGGGGTTACGAGCAGTACTTC. It translates to CASTSWRGTSGRGGYEQYF.

The rearrangement links TRBV24-1 to TRBJ1-4; tentative D call: TRBD1 (5 bases). Looked up from germline, CDR1 is KGHDR and CDR2 is SFDVKD. Trimming removed 2 bases from V and 4 bases from J, with 10 bases in between. CDR3 length equals 15 residues. The CDR3 is CATSDSTELNEKLFF. CDR3 DNA: TGTGCCACCAGTGATTCGACAGAACTTAATGAAAAACTGTTTTTT.

V usage is TRBV4-3 and J usage is TRBJ1-3; D ambiguous. Deletions cut 0 bases from V and 7 bases from J, with 7 bases between. CDR1 is LGHNA, CDR2 YSLEER, per germline. The CDR3 runs to 13 residues. The CDR3 sequence: CASSQDPGNTIYF. CDR3 sequence (DNA): TGCGCCAGCAGCCAAGATCCGGGGAACACCATATATTTT.